A single sample gave rise to the 15 T cell receptor beta chains below, sequenced in a study of vaccination effects on CD4 cells after COVID-19. Sequenced by immunoSEQ multiplex PCR; TCRdb stores in-frame clones only, minus some. This sample has 20,000 to 30,000 clones; about 84% occur once, and the top ten carry about 16%. Before sequencing, viral peptide pools were used by the ViraFEST assay to expand antigen-specific CD4+ T cells. At the end of roughly ten days of culture, CD4+ T cells were isolated. This individual tested PCR-positive for SARS-CoV-2 infection between March and December 2020. These TCRs' antigens remain unknown. Sequenced material: CD4+ T cells from PBMCs cultured with HCoV-NL63 spike peptides, taken before COVID-19 vaccination. These receptor sequences come from a human donor who had a prior SARS-CoV-2 infection.

This chain connects TRBV15 to TRBJ1-2, with a possible D match to TRBD1 (6 bases). The V end was cut by 0 bases, the J end by 4 bases, with 15 bases between. This CDR3 contains 16 residues. Looked up from germline, CDR1 is LNHNV and CDR2 is YYDKDF (reference sequence). CDR3 sequence (DNA): TGTGCCACCAGCAGAGATCAGGGTGGGGGCCTCTATGGCTACACCTTC. Translating gives CATSRDQGGGLYGYTF.

This chain joins TRBV5-1 and TRBJ2-5; 9 bases fit TRBD2. Germline trimming cut 0 bases from V and 3 bases from J; bases unmatched to any gene: 3. The CDR3 contains 15 residues. CDR1 and CDR2 (germline): SGHRS, YFSETQ. CDR3 protein: CASSLGSSGEETQYF. Written as DNA, the CDR3 is TGCGCCAGCAGCTTGGGCTCTAGCGGGGAAGAGACCCAGTACTTC.

The genes are TRBV15 and TRBJ2-1, with D tentatively TRBD2 (6 bases). This CDR3 is 16 amino acids long. The V end lost 3 bases, the J end lost 4 bases, and 16 bases lay between the germline ends. Germline V lookup: CDR1 LNHNV, CDR2 YYDKDF (reference sequence). CDR3 in amino acids: CATSRTPGEGYNEQFF. The CDR3 DNA sequence: TGTGCCACCAGCAGGACTCCGGGAGAAGGGTACAATGAGCAGTTCTTC. The variable domain in full, completed from reference TRBV15 and TRBJ2-1, reads DAMVIQNPRYQVTQFGKPVTLSCSQTLNHNVMYWYQQKSSQAPKLLFHYYDKDFNNEADTPDNFQSRRPNTSFCFLDIRSPGLGDTAMYLCATSRTPGEGYNEQFFGPGTRLTVL.

This rearrangement joins TRBV20-1 to TRBJ2-2; 8 nucleotides agree with TRBD1. There are 14 residues in the CDR3. The V gene end was trimmed by 3 bases and the J gene end by 5 bases; junction bases not matched to a gene: 5. The V gene's germline CDR1 is DFQATT and CDR2 SNEGSKA (reference sequence). The CDR3 DNA follows: TGCAGTGCTAGTCGTACAGGGGGAACCGGGGAGCTGTTTTTT. Amino acid sequence: CSASRTGGTGELFF.

The chain joins TRBV5-4 to TRBJ2-3; D gene uncertain. Germline V lookup: CDR1 SGHNT, CDR2 YYREEE (reference sequence). This CDR3 spans 16 amino acids. V was cut by 2 bases and J by 0 bases, with 13 bases left in between. In DNA, the CDR3 is TGTGCCAGCAGCTTTAGGACGGACCCTAGCACAGATACGCAGTATTTT. It specifies CASSFRTDPSTDTQYF.

V gene TRBV24-1 combines with J gene TRBJ1-1, with D perhaps matching TRBD1 (6 bases). The V gene's germline CDR1 is KGHDR and CDR2 SFDVKD. V shed 4 bases and J shed 11 bases, with 19 bases lying between them. The CDR3 runs 14 residues. CDR3 sequence: CATSDPLSGVAAFF. DNA for the CDR3: TGTGCCACCAGTGACCCCTTATCAGGGGTCGCCGCTTTCTTT.

The chain employs TRBV9 and TRBJ2-3; D is undetermined. Germline V gene sequence: CDR1 SGDLS, CDR2 YYNGEE. V was shortened by 2 bases and J by 1 base, with 8 bases between the two germline ends. The CDR3 runs to 14 residues. CDR3 nucleotides: TGTGCCAGCAGCGTTAGGTTTGGCACAGATACGCAGTATTTT. It codes for CASSVRFGTDTQYF.

The rearrangement links TRBV5-4 to TRBJ2-5, with TRBD2 as a possible D gene (6 bases). Germline V gives CDR1 SGHNT, CDR2 YYREEE (reference sequence). Trimming took off 2 bases at V and 3 bases at J, with 11 bases between the two ends. This CDR3 has 14 amino acids. The CDR3 reads CASSFPGTEETQYF. The DNA of the CDR3 is TGTGCCAGCAGCTTCCCCGGGACTGAAGAGACCCAGTACTTC.

This clone has only one observation. This rearrangement joins TRBV6-2 or TRBV6-3 to TRBJ2-3; 7 bases are shared with TRBD1. CDR1 is MNHEY and CDR2 is SVGEGT in the germline V gene. The CDR3 runs 15 residues. Trimming removed 4 bases from V and 2 bases from J; junction bases left unmatched: 6. CDR3 amino acids: CASSWGGQDTDTQYF. Written as DNA, the CDR3 is TGTGCCAGCAGTTGGGGCGGACAGGACACAGATACGCAGTATTTT.

This rearrangement joins TRBV20-1 to TRBJ1-2, with D unclear. Between the trimmed V and J ends, which lost 3 bases and 4 bases, there was a span of 12 bases. From germline, CDR1 is DFQATT and CDR2 SNEGSKA (reference sequence). The CDR3 length is 13 residues. The CDR3 nucleotides read TGCAGTGCTAGTATTGGGGTAATCTATGGCTACACCTTC. Amino acids: CSASIGVIYGYTF.

This clone was seen more than once but under ten times. The chain recombines TRBV5-1 with TRBJ1-1; no clear D. This CDR3 spans 15 amino acids. Germline CDR1 and CDR2: SGHRS and YFSETQ. V was pared by 4 bases and J by 5 bases, with 18 bases between. The CDR3 DNA follows: TGCGCCAGCAGCCCACGCGTGGGAGCCGGGACTGAAGCTTTCTTT. It codes for CASSPRVGAGTEAFF.

This clone has just a few counts. The gene calls are TRBV7-9 and TRBJ1-1, with D hard to call. Deletions cut 1 base from V and 4 bases from J, with 10 bases between. This CDR3 region has 14 residues. CDR1 and CDR2 from the germline V gene are SEHNR and FQNEAQ (reference sequence). Written as DNA, the CDR3 is TGTGCCAGCAGCTTAGGCGGCACCCTCACTGAAGCTTTCTTT. This encodes CASSLGGTLTEAFF.

This chain links TRBV7-3 with TRBJ2-1, with 8 bases aligning to TRBD2. The CDR3 totals 16 residues. Germline values: CDR1 SGHTA, CDR2 FQGTGA. J was trimmed by 2 bases and V by 4 bases; bases with no gene match: 7. CDR3 sequence reads: CASSSAGGPAYNEQFF. The CDR3 nucleotides read TGTGCCAGCAGCTCCGCGGGGGGCCCTGCCTACAATGAGCAGTTCTTC. The whole variable domain, filled in from reference TRBV7-3 and TRBJ2-1, reads GAGVSQTPSNKVTEKGKYVELRCDPISGHTALYWYRQSLGQGPEFLIYFQGTGAADDSGLPNDRFFAVRPEGSVSTLKIQRTERGDSAVYLCASSSAGGPAYNEQFFGPGTRLTVL.

The chain joins TRBV20-1 to TRBJ2-3, with TRBD2 matching 11 bases. Germline CDR1 reads DFQATT; CDR2 reads SNEGSKA (reference sequence). The CDR3 covers 15 residues. V was pared by 3 bases and J by 6 bases, with 8 bases of the junction left unmatched. The CDR3 reads CSASHSGRAGDTQYF. CDR3 sequence (DNA): TGCAGTGCTAGTCATAGCGGGAGGGCCGGGGATACGCAGTATTTT.

This sequence joins TRBV6-5 and TRBJ2-1; D unresolved. Trimming cost V 3 bases and J 0 bases, with 9 bases left between them. The germline V gene encodes CDR1 MNHEY and CDR2 SVGAGI. This CDR3 region has 15 residues. The CDR3 protein is CASSYSPSSYNEQFF. The CDR3 bases are TGTGCCAGCAGTTATAGCCCCAGCTCCTACAATGAGCAGTTCTTC.